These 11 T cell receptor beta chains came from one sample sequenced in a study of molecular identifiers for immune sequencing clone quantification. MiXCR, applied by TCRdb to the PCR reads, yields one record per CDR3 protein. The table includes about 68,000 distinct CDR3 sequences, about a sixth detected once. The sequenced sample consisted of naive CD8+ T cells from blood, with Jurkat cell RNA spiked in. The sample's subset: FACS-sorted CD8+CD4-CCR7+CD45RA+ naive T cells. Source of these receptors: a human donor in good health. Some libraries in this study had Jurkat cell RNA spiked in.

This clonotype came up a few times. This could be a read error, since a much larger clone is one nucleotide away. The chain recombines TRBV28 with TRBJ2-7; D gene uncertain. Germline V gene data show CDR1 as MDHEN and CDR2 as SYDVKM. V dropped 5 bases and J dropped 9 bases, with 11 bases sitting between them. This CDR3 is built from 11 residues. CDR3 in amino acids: CASSVLHGQYF. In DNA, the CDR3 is TGTGCCAGCAGTGTTCTCCACGGGCAGTACTTC.

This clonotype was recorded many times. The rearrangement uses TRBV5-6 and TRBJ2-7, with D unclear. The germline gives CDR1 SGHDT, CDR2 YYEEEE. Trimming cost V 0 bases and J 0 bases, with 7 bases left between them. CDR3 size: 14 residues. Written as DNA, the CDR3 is TGTGCCAGCAGCTTGGAACGGAACTCCTACGAGCAGTACTTC. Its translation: CASSLERNSYEQYF.

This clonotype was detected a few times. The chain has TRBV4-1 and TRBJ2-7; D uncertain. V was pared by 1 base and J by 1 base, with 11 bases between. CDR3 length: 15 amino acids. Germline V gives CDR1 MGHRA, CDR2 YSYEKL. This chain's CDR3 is CASSQAQQLSYEQYF. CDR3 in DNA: TGCGCCAGCAGCCAAGCACAGCAGCTATCCTACGAGCAGTACTTC.

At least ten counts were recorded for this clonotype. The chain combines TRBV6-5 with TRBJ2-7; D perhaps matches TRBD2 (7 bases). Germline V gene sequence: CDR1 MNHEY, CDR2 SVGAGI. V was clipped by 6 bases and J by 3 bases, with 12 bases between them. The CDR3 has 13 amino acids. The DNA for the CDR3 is TGTGCCAGCAGGGAAGCGGGACACTACGAGCAGTACTTC. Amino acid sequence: CASREAGHYEQYF.

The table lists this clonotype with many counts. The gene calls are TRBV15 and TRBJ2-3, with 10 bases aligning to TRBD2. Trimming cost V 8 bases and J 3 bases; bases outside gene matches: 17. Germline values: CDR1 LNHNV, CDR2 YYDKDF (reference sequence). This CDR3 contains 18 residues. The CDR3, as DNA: TGTGCCACCGGTCCGACGCTAGCGGGAGCGTGGGGGACAGATACGCAGTATTTT. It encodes CATGPTLAGAWGTDTQYF.

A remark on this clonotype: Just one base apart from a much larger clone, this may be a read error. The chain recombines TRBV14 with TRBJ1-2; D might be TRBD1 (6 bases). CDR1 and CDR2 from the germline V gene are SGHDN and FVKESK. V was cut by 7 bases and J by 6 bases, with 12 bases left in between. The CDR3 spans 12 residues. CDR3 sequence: CASKAGADGYTF. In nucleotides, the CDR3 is TGTGCCAGCAAAGCAGGGGCTGATGGCTACACCTTC.

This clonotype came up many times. The CDR3 coding sequence is TGTGCCAGCAGCTCCCGGGACAGGGGGCCGTACGAGCAGTACTTC. This translates into CASSSRDRGPYEQYF. The chain employs TRBV7-9 and TRBJ2-7, with TRBD1 matching 12 bases. J gave up 4 bases and V 4 bases, and 5 bases lay outside the gene matches. Germline CDR1 and CDR2: SEHNR and FQNEAQ (reference sequence). This CDR3 is 15 amino acids long.

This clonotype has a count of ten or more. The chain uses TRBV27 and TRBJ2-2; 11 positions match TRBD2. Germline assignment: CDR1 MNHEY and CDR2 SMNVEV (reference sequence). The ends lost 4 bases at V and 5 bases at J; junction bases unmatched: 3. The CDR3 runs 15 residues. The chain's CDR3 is CASSSGTSGTGELFF. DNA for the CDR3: TGTGCCAGCAGTTCCGGGACTAGCGGTACCGGGGAGCTGTTTTTT.

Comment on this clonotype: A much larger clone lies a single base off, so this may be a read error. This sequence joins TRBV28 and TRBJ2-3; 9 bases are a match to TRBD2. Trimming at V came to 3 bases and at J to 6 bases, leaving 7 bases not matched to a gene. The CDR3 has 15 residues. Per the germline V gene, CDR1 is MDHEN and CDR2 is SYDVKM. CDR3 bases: TGTGCCAGCAGTTTGGGCGGGAGGGCGTTGGATACGCAGTATTTT. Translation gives CASSLGGRALDTQYF.

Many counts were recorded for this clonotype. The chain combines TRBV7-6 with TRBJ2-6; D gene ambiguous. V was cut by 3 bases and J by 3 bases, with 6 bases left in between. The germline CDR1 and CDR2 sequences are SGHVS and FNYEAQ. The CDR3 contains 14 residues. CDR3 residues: CASSFFHGANVLTF. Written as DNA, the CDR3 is TGTGCCAGCAGCTTTTTCCATGGGGCCAACGTCCTGACTTTC.

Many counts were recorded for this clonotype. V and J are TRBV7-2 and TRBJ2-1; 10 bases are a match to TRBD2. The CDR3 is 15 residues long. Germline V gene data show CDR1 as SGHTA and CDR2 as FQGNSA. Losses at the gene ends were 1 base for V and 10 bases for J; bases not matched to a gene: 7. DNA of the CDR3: TGTGCCAGCAGCTTAGGAGCGGGAGGGTTAGTCGAGCAGTTCTTC. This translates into CASSLGAGGLVEQFF.